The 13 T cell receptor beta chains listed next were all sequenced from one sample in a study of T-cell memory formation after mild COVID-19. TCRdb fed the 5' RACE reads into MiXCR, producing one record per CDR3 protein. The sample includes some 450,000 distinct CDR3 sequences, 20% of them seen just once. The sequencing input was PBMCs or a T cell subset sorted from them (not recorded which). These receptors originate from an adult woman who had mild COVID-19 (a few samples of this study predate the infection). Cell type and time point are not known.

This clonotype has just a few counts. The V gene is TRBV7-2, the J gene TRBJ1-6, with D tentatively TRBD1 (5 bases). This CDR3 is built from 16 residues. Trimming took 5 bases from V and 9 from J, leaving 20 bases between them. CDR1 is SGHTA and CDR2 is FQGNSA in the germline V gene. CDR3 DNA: TGTGCCAGCAGCGCCTCCGGGACGGTCGTTAGTTCACCCCTCCACTTT. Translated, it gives CASSASGTVVSSPLHF. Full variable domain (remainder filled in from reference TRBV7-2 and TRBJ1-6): GAGVSQSPSNKVTEKGKDVELRCDPISGHTALYWYRQSLGQGLEFLIYFQGNSAPDKSGLPSDRFSAERTGGSVSTLTIQRTQQEDSAVYLCASSASGTVVSSPLHFGNGTRLTVT.

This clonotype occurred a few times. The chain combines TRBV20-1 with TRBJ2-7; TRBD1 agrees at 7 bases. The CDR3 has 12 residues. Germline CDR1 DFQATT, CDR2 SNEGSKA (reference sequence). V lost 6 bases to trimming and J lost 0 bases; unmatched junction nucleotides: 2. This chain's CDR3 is CSAQGPSYEQYF. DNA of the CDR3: TGCAGTGCACAGGGGCCCTCCTACGAGCAGTACTTC.

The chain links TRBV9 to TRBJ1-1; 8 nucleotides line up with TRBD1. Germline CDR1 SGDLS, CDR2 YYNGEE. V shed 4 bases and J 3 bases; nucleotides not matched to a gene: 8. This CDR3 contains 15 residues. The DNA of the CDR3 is TGTGCCAGCAGCCCGAGACAGGGGCCAGACACTGAAGCTTTCTTT. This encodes CASSPRQGPDTEAFF.

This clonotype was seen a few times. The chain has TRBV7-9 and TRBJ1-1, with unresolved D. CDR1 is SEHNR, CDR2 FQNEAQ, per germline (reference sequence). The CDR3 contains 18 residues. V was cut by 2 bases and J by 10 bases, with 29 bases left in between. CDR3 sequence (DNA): TGTGCCAGCAGCTTATCGATCCCCGGAGGTTGGGCTAATTCGGGAGCTTTCTTT. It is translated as CASSLSIPGGWANSGAFF.

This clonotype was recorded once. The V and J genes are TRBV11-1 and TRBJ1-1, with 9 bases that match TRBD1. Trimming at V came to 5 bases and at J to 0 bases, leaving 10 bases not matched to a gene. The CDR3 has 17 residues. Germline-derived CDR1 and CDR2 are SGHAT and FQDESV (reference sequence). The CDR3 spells CASSRDMGQGMNTEAFF. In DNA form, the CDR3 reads TGTGCCAGCAGCCGAGATATGGGACAGGGTATGAACACTGAAGCTTTCTTT.

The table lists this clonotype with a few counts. CDR3 sequence reads: CASSESQDSRPQHF. The CDR3 DNA is TGTGCCAGCAGTGAATCGCAGGACTCGCGGCCCCAGCATTTT. V is TRBV6-1 and J is TRBJ1-5; D is unresolved. The CDR3 has 14 amino acids. Germline V gene sequence: CDR1 MNHNS, CDR2 SASEGT. Trimming removed 2 bases at V and 9 bases at J, with 14 bases between.

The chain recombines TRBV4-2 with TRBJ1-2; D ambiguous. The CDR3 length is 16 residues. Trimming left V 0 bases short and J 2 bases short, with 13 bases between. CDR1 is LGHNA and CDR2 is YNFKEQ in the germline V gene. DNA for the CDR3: TGTGCCAGCAGCCAAGATCTTACAGTCCCCAACTATGGCTACACCTTC. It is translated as CASSQDLTVPNYGYTF.

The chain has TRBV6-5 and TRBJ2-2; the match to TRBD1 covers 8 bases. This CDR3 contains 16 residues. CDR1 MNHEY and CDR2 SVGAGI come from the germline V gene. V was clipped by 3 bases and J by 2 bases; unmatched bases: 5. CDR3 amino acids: CASSYGRGPNTGELFF. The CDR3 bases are TGTGCCAGCAGTTATGGCAGGGGGCCTAACACCGGGGAGCTGTTTTTT.

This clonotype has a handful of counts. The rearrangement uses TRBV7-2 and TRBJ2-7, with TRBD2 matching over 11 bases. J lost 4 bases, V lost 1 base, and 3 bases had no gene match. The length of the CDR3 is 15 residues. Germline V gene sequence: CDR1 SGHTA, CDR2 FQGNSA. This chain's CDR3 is CASSLVRTSGYEQYF. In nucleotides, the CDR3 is TGTGCCAGCAGCTTAGTTCGGACTAGCGGGTACGAGCAGTACTTC.

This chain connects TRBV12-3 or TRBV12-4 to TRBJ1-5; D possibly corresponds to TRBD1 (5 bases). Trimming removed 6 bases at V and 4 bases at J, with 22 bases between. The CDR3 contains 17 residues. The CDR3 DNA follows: TGTGCCAGCAGACGGGACGGGCAGGGAAGCCGGAATCAGCCCCAGCATTTT. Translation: CASRRDGQGSRNQPQHF.

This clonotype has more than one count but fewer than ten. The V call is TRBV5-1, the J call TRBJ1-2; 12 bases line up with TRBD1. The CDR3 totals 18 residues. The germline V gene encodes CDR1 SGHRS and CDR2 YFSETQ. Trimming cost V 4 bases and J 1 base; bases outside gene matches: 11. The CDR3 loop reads CASSPRGTGGAGNYGYTF. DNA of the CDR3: TGCGCCAGCAGCCCCAGGGGGACAGGGGGCGCCGGTAACTATGGCTACACCTTC.

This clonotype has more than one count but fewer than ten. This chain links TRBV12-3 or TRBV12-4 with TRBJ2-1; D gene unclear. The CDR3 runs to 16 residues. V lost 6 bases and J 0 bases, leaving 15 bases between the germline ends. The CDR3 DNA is TGTGCCAGCAGGGGCTCTCATAGGGTCTCCTACAATGAGCAGTTCTTC. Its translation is CASRGSHRVSYNEQFF.

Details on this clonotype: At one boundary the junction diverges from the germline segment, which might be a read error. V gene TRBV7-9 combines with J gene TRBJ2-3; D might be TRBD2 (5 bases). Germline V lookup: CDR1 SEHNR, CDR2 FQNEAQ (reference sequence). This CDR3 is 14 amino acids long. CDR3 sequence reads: CASSLVASTDTQYF. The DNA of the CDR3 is TGTGCCAGCAGTTTAGTAGCGAGCACAGATACGCAGTATTTT. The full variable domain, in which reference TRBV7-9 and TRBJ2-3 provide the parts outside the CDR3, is DTGVSQNPRHKITKRGQNVTFRCDPISEHNRLYWYRQTLGQGPEFLTYFQNEAQLEKSRLLSDRFSAERPKGSFSTLEIQRTEQGDSAMYLCASSLVASTDTQYFGPGTRLTVL.